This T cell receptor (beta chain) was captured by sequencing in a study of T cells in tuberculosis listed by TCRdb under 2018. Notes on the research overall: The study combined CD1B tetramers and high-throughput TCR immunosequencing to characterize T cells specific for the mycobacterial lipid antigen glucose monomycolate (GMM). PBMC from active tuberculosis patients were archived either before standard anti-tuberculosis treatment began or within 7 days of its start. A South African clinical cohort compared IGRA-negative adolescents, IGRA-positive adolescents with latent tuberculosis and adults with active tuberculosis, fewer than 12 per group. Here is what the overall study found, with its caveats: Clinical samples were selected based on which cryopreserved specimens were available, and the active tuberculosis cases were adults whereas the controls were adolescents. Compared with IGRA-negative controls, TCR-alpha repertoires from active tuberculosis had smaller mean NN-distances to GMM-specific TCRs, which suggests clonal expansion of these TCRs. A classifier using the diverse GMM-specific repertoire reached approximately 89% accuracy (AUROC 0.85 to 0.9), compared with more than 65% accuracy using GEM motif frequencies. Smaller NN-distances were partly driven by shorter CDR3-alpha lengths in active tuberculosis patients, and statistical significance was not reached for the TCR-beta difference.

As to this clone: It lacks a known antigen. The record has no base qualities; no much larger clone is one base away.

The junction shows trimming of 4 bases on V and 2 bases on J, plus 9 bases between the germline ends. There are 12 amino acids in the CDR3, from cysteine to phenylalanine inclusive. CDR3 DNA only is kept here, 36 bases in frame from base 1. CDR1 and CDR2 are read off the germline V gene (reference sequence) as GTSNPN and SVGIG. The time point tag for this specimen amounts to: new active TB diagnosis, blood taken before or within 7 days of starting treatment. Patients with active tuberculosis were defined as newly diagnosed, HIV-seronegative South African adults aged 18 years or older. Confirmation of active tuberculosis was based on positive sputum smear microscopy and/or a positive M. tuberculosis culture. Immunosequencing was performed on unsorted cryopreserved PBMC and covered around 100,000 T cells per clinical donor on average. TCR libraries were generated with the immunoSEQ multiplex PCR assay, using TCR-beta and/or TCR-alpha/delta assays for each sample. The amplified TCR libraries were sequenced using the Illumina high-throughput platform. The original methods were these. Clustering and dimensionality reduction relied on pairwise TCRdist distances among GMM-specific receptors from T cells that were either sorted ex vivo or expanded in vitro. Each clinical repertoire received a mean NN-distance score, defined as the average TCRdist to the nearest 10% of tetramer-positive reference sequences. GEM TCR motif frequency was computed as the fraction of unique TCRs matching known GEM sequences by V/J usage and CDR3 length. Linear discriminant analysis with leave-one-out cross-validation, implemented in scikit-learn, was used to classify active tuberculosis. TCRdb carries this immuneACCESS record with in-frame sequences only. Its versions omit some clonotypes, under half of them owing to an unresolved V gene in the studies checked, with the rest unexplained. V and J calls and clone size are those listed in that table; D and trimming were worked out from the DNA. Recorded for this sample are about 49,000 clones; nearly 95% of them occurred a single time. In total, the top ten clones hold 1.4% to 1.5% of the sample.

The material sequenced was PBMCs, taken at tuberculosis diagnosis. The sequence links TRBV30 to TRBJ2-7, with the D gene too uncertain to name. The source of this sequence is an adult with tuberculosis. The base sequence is TGTGCCTGGATCCTGCCTACCTACGAGCAGTACTTC. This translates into CAWILPTYEQYF.